This T cell receptor (beta chain) is from a study of T-cell memory formation after mild COVID-19. TCRdb re-analysed the 5' RACE reads in MiXCR, keeping a single row per CDR3 protein. The table includes around 320,000 distinct CDR3 sequences, roughly a fifth detected once. This clonotype turned up a few times. Its antigen remains unknown. Points from the study as a whole: SARS-CoV-2 specificity of second-wave clones peaking day 37 was unconfirmed.

This CDR3 contains 15 residues. Germline loops: CDR1 SGDLS, CDR2 YYNGEE. The germline V and J ends were trimmed by 0 bases and 5 bases, with 13 bases remaining between them. Sample: PBMCs or a T cell subset sorted from them (not recorded which). This sequence originates from a man aged 18 to 30 who had mild COVID-19 (a few samples of this study predate the infection). Cell type and time point are not known. The rearrangement links TRBV9 to TRBJ2-3, with D perhaps TRBD2 (7 bases). CDR3 nucleotide sequence: TGTGCCAGCAGCGTAGTGGGGGGGGCCGGAGATACGCAGTATTTT. Residues: CASSVVGGAGDTQYF. The variable domain in full, with the rest retrieved from reference TRBV9 and TRBJ2-3, is DSGVTQTPKHLITATGQRVTLRCSPRSGDLSVYWYQQSLDQGLQFLIQYYNGEERAKGNILERFSAQQFPDLHSELNLSSLELGDSALYFCASSVVGGAGDTQYFGPGTRLTVL.